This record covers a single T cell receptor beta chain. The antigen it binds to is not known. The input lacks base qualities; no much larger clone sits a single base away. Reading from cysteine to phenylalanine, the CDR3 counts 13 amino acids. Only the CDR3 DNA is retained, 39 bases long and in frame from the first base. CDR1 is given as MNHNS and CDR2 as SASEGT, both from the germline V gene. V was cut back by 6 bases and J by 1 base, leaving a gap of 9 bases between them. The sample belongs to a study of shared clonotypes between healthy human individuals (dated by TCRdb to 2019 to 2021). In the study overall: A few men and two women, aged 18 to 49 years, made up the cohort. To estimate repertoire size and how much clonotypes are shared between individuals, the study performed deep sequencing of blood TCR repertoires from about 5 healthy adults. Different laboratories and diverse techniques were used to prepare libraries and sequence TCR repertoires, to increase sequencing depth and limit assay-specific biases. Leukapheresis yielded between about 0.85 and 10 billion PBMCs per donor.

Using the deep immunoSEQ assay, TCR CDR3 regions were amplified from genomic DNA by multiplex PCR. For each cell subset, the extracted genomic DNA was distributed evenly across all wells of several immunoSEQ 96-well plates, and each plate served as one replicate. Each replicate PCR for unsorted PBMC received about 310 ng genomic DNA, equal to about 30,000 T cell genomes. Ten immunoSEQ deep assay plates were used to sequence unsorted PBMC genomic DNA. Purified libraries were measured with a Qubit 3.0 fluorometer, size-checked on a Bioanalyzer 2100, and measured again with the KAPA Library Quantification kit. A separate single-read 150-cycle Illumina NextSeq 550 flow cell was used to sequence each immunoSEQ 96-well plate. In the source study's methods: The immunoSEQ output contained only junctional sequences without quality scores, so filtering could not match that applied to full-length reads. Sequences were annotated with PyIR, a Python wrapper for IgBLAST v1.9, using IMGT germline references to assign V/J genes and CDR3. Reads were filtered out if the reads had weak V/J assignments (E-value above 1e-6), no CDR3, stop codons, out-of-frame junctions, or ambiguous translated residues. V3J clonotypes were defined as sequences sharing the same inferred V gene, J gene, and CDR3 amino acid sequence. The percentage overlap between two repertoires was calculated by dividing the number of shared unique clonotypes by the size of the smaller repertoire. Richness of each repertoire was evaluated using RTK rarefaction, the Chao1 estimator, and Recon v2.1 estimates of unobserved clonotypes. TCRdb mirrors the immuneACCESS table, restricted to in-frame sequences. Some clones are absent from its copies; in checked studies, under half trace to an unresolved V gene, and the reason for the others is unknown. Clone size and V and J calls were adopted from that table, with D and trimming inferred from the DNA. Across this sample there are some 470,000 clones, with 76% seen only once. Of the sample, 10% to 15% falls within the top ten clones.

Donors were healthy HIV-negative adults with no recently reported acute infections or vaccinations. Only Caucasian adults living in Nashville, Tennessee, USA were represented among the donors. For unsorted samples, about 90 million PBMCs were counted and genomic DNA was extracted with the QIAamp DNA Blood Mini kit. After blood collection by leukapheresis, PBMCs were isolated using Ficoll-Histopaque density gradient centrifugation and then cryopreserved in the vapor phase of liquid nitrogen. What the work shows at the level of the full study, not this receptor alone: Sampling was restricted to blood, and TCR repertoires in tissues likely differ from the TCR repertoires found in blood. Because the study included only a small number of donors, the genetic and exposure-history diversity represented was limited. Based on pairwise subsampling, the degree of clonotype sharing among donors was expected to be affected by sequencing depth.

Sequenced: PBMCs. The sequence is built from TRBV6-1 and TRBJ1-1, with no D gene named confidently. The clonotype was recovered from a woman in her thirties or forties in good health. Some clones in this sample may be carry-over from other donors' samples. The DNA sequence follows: TGTGCCAGCAGGTGGAGACAGAACACTGAAGCTTTCTTT. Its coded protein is CASRWRQNTEAFF.